This TCR beta chain was retrieved from a study of blood T cells in healthy people across ages. There are 15 residues in the CDR3. Germline CDR1 reads MNHEY; CDR2 reads SMNVEV (reference sequence). Trimming pared 4 bases from V and 3 bases from J, leaving 16 bases between. A second roughly 6 to 11 cycle PCR used barcoded and J-beta primers. Via MiXCR, TCRdb re-called the 5' RACE reads, giving one row per CDR3 protein. The sample lists approximately 1.5 million distinct CDR3 sequences, 40% to 45% occurring once. This clonotype was seen only a few times. Material for sequencing was blood. The receptor was isolated from a woman between 18 and 30 years old in good health. The chain recombines TRBV27 with TRBJ2-7; possible D gene TRBD2, 5 bases. CDR3: CASSSLGASHYEQYF. In DNA, the CDR3 is TGTGCCAGCAGTTCTCTGGGAGCGAGCCACTACGAGCAGTACTTC.